The following is a T cell receptor beta chain sequence with its context. Its antigen is not known. This specimen belongs to a study of shared clonotypes between healthy human individuals. Whole-study findings and limits: Naive subsets generally exceeded memory subsets in estimated richness. Generation of non-shared clonotypes was less probable than generation of clonotypes shared by all four donors. Tissue TCR repertoires likely differ from these blood-only repertoires.

The protocol was immunoSEQ multiplex PCR, while the TCRdb copy is restricted to in-frame clones and leaves out a portion. This table holds approximately 620,000 clones, more than 95% found once. Sequencing was carried out using naive CD4+ T cells sorted from blood. Subset indicated: CD45RA+ positively selected. The clonotype was recovered from a woman between 25 and 40 years old in good health.

CDR3 sequence reads: CSVVGQRTSYEQYF. The CDR3 nucleotides are TGCAGCGTTGTCGGACAGCGGACCTCCTACGAGCAGTACTTC. The chain recombines TRBV29-1 with TRBJ2-7, with a tentative D call TRBD1 (6 bases). The CDR3 sequence is 14 residues long. The V end was cut by 4 bases, the J end by 0 bases, with 13 bases between. CDR1 SQVTM and CDR2 ANQGSEA come from the germline V gene.